This T cell receptor beta chain was sequenced for a study of T cell responses to AZD1222 COVID-19 vaccine. Overall study: Pooled together were second doses at about 4 or about 12 weeks. Study outcomes and limitations: Repertoire sampling occurred only after the peak T cell response. Donors were largely white British and mainly female; clonal diversity was possibly underestimated.

The data were produced by immunoSEQ multiplex PCR, yet TCRdb's version contains in-frame clones alone and is incomplete. The sample includes approximately 92,000 clones, roughly 90% of them seen just once. About this clone itself: The antigen is unknown.

The source is an adult in good health. Sequences were derived from peripheral blood, sampled on day 0 of AZD1222 vaccination.

The CDR3 loop is CAISESMVAGYNEQFF. The DNA of the CDR3 is TGTGCCATCAGTGAGTCGATGGTTGCAGGCTACAATGAGCAGTTCTTC. The V call is TRBV10-3, the J call TRBJ2-1; D is unresolved. V was pared by 0 bases and J by 3 bases, with 12 bases between. This CDR3 region has 16 residues. The V gene's germline CDR1 is ENHRY and CDR2 SYGVKD.